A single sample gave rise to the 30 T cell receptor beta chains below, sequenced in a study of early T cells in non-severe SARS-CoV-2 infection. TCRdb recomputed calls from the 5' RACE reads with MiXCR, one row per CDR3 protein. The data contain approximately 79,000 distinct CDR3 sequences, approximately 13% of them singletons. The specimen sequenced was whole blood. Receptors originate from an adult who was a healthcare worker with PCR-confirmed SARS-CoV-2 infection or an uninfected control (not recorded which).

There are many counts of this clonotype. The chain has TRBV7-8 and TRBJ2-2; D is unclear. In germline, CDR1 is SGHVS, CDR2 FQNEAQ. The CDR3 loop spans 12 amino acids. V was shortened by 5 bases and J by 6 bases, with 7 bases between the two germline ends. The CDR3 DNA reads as TGTGCCAGCAGCCATGGACCCGGGGAGCTGTTTTTT. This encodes CASSHGPGELFF.

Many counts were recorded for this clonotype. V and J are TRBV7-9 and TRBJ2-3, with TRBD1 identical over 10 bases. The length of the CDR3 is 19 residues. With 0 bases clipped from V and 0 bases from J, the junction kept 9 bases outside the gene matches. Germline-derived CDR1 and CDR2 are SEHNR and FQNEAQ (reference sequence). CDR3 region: CASSLAETGGRWSTDTQYF. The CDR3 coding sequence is TGTGCCAGCAGCTTAGCGGAGACAGGGGGCCGATGGAGCACAGATACGCAGTATTTT.

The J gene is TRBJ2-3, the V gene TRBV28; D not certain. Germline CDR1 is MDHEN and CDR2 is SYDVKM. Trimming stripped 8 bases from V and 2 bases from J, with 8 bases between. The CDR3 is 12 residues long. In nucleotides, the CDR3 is TGTGCCAGCTCCGACCACACAGATACGCAGTATTTT. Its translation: CASSDHTDTQYF. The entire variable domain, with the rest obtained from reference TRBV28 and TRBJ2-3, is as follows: DVKVTQSSRYLVKRTGEKVFLECVQDMDHENMFWYRQDPGLGLRLIYFSYDVKMKEKGDIPEGYSVSREKKERFSLILESASTNQTSMYLCASSDHTDTQYFGPGTRLTVL.

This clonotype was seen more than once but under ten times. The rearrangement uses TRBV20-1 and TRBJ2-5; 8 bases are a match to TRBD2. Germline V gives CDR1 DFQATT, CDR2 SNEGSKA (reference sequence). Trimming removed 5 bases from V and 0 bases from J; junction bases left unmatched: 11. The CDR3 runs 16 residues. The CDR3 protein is CSAFPSGSRYQETQYF. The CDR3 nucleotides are TGCAGTGCTTTCCCGAGCGGGAGCAGGTACCAAGAGACCCAGTACTTC.

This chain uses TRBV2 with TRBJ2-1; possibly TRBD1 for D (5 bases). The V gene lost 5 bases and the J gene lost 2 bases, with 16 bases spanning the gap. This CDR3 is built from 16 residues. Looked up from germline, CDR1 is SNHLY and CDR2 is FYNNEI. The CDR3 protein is CASSKVGVLTYNEQFF. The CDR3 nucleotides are TGTGCCAGCAGTAAAGTAGGGGTCCTGACCTACAATGAGCAGTTCTTC.

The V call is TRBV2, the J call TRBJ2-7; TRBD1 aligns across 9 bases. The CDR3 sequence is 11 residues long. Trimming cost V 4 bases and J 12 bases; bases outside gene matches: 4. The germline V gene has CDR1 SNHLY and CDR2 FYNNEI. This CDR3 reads CASSGGTGRYF. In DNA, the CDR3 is TGTGCCAGCAGTGGGGGGACAGGGAGGTACTTC.

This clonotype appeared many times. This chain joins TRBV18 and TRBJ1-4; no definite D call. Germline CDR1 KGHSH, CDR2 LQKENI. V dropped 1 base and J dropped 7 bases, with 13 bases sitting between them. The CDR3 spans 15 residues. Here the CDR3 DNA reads TGTGCCAGCTCACCACTTACAGAGAGCGGTGAAAAACTGTTTTTT. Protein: CASSPLTESGEKLFF. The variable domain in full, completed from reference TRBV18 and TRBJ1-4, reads NAGVMQNPRHLVRRRGQEARLRCSPMKGHSHVYWYRQLPEEGLKFMVYLQKENIIDESGMPKERFSAEFPKEGPSILRIQQVVRGDSAAYFCASSPLTESGEKLFFGSGTQLSVL.

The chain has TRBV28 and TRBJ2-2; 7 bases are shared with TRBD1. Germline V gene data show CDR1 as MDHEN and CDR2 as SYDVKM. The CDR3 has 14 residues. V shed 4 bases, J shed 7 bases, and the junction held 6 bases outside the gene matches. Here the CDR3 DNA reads TGTGCCAGCAGTTCACAGGGGAAGATCGGGGAGCTGTTTTTT. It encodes CASSSQGKIGELFF.

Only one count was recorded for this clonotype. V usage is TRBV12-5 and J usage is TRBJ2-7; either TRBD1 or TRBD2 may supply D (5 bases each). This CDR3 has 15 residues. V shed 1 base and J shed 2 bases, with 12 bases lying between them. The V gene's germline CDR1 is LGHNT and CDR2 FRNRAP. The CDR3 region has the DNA TGTGCTAGTGGTTTGGGGGGACCCGCAGCCTACGAGCAGTACTTC. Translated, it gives CASGLGGPAAYEQYF.

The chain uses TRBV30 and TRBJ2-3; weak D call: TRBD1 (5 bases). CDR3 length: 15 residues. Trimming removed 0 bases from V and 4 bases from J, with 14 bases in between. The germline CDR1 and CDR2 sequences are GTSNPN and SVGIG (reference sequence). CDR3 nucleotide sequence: TGTGCCTGGAGTGTACCAGGGCTAAGGGCAGATACGCAGTATTTT. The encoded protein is CAWSVPGLRADTQYF.

CDR3 residues: CASSQGRGNTEAFF. CDR3 DNA: TGCGCCAGCAGCCAGGGACGGGGTAACACTGAAGCTTTCTTT. The rearrangement links TRBV5-1 to TRBJ1-1; maybe TRBD1 (5 bases). Trimming stripped 4 bases from V and 2 bases from J, with 12 bases between. The V gene's germline CDR1 is SGHRS and CDR2 YFSETQ. This CDR3 is built from 14 residues.

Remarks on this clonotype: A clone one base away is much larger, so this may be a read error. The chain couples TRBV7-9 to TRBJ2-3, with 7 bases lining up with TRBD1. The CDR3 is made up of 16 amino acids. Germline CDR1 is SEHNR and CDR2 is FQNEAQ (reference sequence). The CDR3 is CASSLAVGPGTVTQYF. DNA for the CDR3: TGTGCCAGCAGCTTAGCGGTCGGCCCCGGGACAGTTACGCAGTATTTT.

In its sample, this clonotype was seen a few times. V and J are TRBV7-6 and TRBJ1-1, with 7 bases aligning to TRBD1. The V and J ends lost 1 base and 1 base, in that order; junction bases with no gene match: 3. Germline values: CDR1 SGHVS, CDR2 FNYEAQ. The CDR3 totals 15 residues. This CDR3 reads CASSLGRTGNTEAFF. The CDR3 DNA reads TGTGCCAGCAGCTTAGGAAGGACAGGGAACACTGAAGCTTTCTTT.

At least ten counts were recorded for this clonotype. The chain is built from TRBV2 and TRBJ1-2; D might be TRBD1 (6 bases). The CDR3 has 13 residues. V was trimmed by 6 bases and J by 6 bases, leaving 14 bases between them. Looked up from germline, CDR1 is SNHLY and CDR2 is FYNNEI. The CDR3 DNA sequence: TGTGCCAGCAGCCGGGACACCTTCGATGGCTACACCTTC. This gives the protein CASSRDTFDGYTF.

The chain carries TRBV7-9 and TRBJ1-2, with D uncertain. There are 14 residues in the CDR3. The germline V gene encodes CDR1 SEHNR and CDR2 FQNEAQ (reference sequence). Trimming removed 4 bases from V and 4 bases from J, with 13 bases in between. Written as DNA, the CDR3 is TGTGCCAGCAGCTCGGAGACACCGAGCTATGGCTACACCTTC. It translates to CASSSETPSYGYTF.

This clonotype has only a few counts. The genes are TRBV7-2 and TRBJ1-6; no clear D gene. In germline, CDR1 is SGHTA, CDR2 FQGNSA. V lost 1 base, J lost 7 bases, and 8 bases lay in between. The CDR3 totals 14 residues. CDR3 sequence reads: CASSLVRGNSPLHF. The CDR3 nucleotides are TGTGCCAGCAGCTTAGTGCGGGGAAATTCACCCCTCCACTTT.

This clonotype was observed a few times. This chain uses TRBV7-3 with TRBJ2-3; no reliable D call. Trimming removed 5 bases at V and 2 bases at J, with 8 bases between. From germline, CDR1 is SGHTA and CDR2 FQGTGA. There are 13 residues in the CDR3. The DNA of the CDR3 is TGTGCCAGCAGCACGAGTACCACAGATACGCAGTATTTT. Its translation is CASSTSTTDTQYF.

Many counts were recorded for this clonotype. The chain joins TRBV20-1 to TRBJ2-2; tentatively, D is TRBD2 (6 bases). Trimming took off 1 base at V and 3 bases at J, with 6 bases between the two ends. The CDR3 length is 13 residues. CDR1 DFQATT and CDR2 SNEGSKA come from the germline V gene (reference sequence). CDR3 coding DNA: TGCAGTGCTAGAGCGGGAGACACCGGGGAGCTGTTTTTT. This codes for CSARAGDTGELFF.

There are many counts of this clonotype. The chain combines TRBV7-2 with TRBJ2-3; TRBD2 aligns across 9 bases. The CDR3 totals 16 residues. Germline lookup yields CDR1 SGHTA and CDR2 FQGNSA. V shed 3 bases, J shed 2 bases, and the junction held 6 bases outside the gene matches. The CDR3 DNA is TGTGCCAGCAGCTTCGTGGCTAGCGGGGACACAGATACGCAGTATTTT. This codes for CASSFVASGDTDTQYF.

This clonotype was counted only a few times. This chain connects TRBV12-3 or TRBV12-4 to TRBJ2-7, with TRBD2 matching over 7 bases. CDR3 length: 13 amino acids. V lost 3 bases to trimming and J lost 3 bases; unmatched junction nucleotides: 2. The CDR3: CASSLASGYEQYF. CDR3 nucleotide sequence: TGTGCCAGCAGTTTGGCTAGCGGCTACGAGCAGTACTTC.

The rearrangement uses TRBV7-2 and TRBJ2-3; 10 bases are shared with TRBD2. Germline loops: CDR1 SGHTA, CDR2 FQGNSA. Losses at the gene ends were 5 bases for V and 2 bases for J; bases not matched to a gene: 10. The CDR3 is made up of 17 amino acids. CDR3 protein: CASSPRASGGTTDTQYF. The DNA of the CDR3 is TGTGCCAGCAGCCCTAGAGCTAGCGGGGGAACCACAGATACGCAGTATTTT.

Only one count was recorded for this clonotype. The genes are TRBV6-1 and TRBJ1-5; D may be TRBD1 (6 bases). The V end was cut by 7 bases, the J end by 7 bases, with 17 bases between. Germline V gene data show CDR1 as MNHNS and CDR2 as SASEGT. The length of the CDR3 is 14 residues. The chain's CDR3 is CASTDRLAGQPQHF. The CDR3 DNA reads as TGTGCCAGCACTGACAGGCTTGCGGGGCAGCCCCAGCATTTT.

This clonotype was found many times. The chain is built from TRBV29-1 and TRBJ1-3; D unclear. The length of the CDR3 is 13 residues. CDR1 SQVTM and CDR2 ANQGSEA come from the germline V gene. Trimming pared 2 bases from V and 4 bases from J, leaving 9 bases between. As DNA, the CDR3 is TGCAGCGTTGAATCCGGCAGGGGAAACACCATATATTTT. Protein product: CSVESGRGNTIYF.

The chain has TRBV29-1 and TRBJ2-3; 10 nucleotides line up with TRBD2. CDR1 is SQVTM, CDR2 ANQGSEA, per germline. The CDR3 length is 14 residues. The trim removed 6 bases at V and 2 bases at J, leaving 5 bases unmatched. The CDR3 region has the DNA TGCAGCGTGGTTACTAGCGGGATCACAGATACGCAGTATTTT. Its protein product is CSVVTSGITDTQYF.

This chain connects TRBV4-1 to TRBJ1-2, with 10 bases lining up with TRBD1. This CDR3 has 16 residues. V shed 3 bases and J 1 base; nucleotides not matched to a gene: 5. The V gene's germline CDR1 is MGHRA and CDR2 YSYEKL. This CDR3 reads CASSQGRDRGNYGYTF. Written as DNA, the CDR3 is TGCGCCAGCAGCCAGGGTCGGGACAGGGGTAACTATGGCTACACCTTC.

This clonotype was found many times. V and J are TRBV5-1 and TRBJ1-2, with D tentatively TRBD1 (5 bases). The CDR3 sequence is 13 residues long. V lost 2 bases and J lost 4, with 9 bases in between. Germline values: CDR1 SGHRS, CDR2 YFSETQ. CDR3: CASSFQDIYGYTF. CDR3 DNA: TGCGCCAGCAGCTTTCAGGACATCTATGGCTACACCTTC.

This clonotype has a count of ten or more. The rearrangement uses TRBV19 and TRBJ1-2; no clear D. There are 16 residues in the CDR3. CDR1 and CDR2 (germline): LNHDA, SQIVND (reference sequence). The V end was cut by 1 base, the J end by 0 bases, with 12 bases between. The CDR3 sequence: CASSIVLRQTNYGYTF. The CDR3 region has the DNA TGTGCCAGTAGTATAGTTTTGCGGCAGACTAACTATGGCTACACCTTC.

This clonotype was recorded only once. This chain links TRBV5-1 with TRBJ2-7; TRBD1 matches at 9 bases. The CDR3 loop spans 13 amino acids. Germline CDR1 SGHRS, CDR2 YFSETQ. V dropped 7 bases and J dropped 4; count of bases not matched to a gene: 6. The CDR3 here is CASAQGASYEQYF. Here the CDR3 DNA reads TGCGCCAGCGCACAGGGGGCGTCGTACGAGCAGTACTTC.

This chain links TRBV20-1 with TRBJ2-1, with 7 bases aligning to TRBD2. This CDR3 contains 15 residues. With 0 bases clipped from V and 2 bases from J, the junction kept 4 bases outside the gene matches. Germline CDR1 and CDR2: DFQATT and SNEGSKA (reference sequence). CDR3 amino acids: CSARDRRETYNEQFF. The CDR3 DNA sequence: TGCAGTGCTAGAGATCGGCGGGAGACCTACAATGAGCAGTTCTTC.

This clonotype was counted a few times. In DNA, the CDR3 is TGTGCCAGCAAACAACGGACAGATACCTACGAGCAGTACTTC. This translates into CASKQRTDTYEQYF. The chain is built from TRBV6-5 and TRBJ2-7, with a possible D match to TRBD1 (6 bases). The CDR3 totals 14 residues. The V and J ends lost 7 bases and 2 bases respectively, with 15 bases between them. Germline lookup yields CDR1 MNHEY and CDR2 SVGAGI.